Each of the 22 T cell receptor beta chains below was sequenced from the same sample in a study of vaccination effects on CD4 cells after COVID-19. These receptors are not linked to any known antigen. Sequenced by immunoSEQ multiplex PCR; TCRdb stores in-frame clones only, minus some. The profile shows about 40,000 clones, around 68% of them singletons. Ahead of sequencing, the ViraFEST assay grew antigen-specific CD4+ T cells using viral peptide pools. Culture lasted under 13 days before CD4+ T cell isolation. In the vaccine recipients, nucleocapsid antibodies were negative and there was no prior SARS-CoV-2 infection. Material: CD4+ T cells from PBMCs cultured with SARS-CoV-2 spike peptides, obtained before COVID-19 vaccination. The receptor set was obtained from a human donor who received a COVID-19 vaccine.

This chain links TRBV19 with TRBJ1-1; D not resolved. Trimming stripped 9 bases from V and 0 bases from J, with 11 bases between. CDR3 length: 13 amino acids. Germline-derived CDR1 and CDR2 are LNHDA and SQIVND (reference sequence). CDR3 in DNA: TGTGCCAGCTCACCTACCTTGAACACTGAAGCTTTCTTT. Protein: CASSPTLNTEAFF.

The CDR3 DNA reads as TGTGCCAGCAGCCTTACTGGCACAGGACCATCCTACGAGCAGTACTTC. Protein: CASSLTGTGPSYEQYF. V usage is TRBV7-3 and J usage is TRBJ2-7; maybe TRBD1 (5 bases). Looked up from germline, CDR1 is SGHTA and CDR2 is FQGTGA. The V and J ends lost 5 bases and 1 base respectively, with 18 bases between them. This CDR3 has 16 amino acids.

This clone turned up a few times. The chain has TRBV19 and TRBJ2-7, with D perhaps given as TRBD1 or TRBD2 (5 bases each). V was trimmed by 4 bases and J by 0 bases, leaving 10 bases between them. Germline V lookup: CDR1 LNHDA, CDR2 SQIVND (reference sequence). The CDR3 covers 14 residues. CDR3 sequence reads: CASSKGPISYEQYF. The CDR3 nucleotides are TGTGCCAGTAGTAAGGGACCGATCTCCTACGAGCAGTACTTC.

This clone was detected once. V gene TRBV4-3 combines with J gene TRBJ2-3; D may correspond to TRBD1 or TRBD2 (6 bases each). Germline CDR1 and CDR2: LGHNA and YSLEER. The CDR3 runs to 16 residues. Trimming took off 0 bases at V and 0 bases at J, with 10 bases between the two ends. CDR3 sequence reads: CASSQDRGPSTDTQYF. The CDR3 DNA reads TGCGCCAGCAGCCAAGATCGGGGGCCCAGCACAGATACGCAGTATTTT.

The chain combines TRBV6-5 with TRBJ1-2; no clear D gene. V was pared by 11 bases and J by 7 bases, with 14 bases between. The CDR3 loop spans 11 amino acids. CDR1 and CDR2 from the germline V gene are MNHEY and SVGAGI. In DNA form, the CDR3 reads TGTGCCGGGGATGGAGTGGTTGGCTACACCTTC. It codes for CAGDGVVGYTF.

This chain joins TRBV7-2 and TRBJ2-7, with 8 bases matching TRBD2. Germline V lookup: CDR1 SGHTA, CDR2 FQGNSA. Trimming removed 1 base from V and 2 bases from J; junction bases left unmatched: 4. This CDR3 region has 15 residues. CDR3 loop: CASSLDSGGTYEQYF. The CDR3 nucleotides read TGTGCCAGCAGCTTAGACAGCGGGGGAACCTACGAGCAGTACTTC.

This clone was observed a handful of times. The rearrangement uses TRBV2 and TRBJ2-5, with D possibly called TRBD1 or TRBD2 (5 bases each). Germline V gene data show CDR1 as SNHLY and CDR2 as FYNNEI. Trimming pared 7 bases from V and 5 bases from J, leaving 14 bases between. The CDR3 extends over 13 amino acids. This CDR3 reads CASNLGTGETQYF. The CDR3 DNA follows: TGTGCCAGCAACCTCGGGACGGGGGAGACCCAGTACTTC.

This rearrangement joins TRBV6-1 to TRBJ1-4; 8 nucleotides line up with TRBD1. CDR1 and CDR2 from the germline V gene are MNHNS and SASEGT. The CDR3 consists of 14 residues. V lost 3 bases to trimming and J lost 7 bases; unmatched junction nucleotides: 4. CDR3 amino acids: CASSDQGAVEKLFF. CDR3 DNA sequence: TGTGCCAGCAGTGACCAGGGGGCTGTTGAAAAACTGTTTTTT.

The V gene is TRBV11-3, the J gene TRBJ2-2; no reliable D call. Germline lookup yields CDR1 SGHNT and CDR2 YENEEA. Between the trimmed V and J ends, which lost 2 bases and 4 bases, there was a span of 5 bases. CDR3 size: 13 residues. The CDR3 DNA is TGTGCCAGCAGCTTACGTGGCACCGGGGAGCTGTTTTTT. This gives the protein CASSLRGTGELFF. The variable domain in full, with the rest retrieved from reference TRBV11-3 and TRBJ2-2, is EAGVVQSPRYKIIEKKQPVAFWCNPISGHNTLYWYLQNLGQGPELLIRYENEEAVDDSQLPKDRFSAERLKGVDSTLKIQPAELGDSAVYLCASSLRGTGELFFGEGSRLTVL.

The table lists this clone with a few counts. Written as DNA, the CDR3 is TGTGCCAGCAGCTTGGGAGGGCGTGATGTTGAAGCTTTCTTT. Amino acids: CASSLGGRDVEAFF. This chain links TRBV5-6 with TRBJ1-1; D remains ambiguous. The CDR3 is 14 amino acids. The germline gives CDR1 SGHDT, CDR2 YYEEEE. V dropped 0 bases and J dropped 7 bases, with 13 bases sitting between them.

The chain couples TRBV12-5 to TRBJ2-3, with 13 bases that match TRBD2. The CDR3 is 16 residues long. The germline V gene encodes CDR1 LGHNT and CDR2 FRNRAP. The junction had 3 bases not matched to a gene; V was cut back by 1 base and J by 5 bases. The CDR3 region is CASGLGLAGGGDTQYF. In DNA, the CDR3 is TGTGCTAGTGGTTTGGGACTAGCGGGGGGTGGAGATACGCAGTATTTT.

The chain combines TRBV4-2 with TRBJ1-4, with a weak D call TRBD1 (6 bases). The CDR3 consists of 14 residues. The V end lost 1 base, the J end lost 8 bases, and 11 bases lay between the germline ends. Germline V gives CDR1 LGHNA, CDR2 YNFKEQ. CDR3 residues: CASSQGGRGEKLFF. The CDR3 region has the DNA TGTGCCAGCAGCCAAGGGGGGCGCGGCGAAAAACTGTTTTTT.

The chain couples TRBV14 to TRBJ2-1, with 11 bases fitting TRBD2. In germline, CDR1 is SGHDN, CDR2 FVKESK. The trim removed 4 bases at V and 9 bases at J, leaving 8 bases unmatched. The CDR3 sequence is 15 residues long. The CDR3 bases are TGTGCCAGCAGCCCGACTAGCGGGATGACAACTGAGCAGTTCTTC. Protein sequence: CASSPTSGMTTEQFF.

The count of this clone is one. The chain carries TRBV6-1 and TRBJ2-2, with 8 bases aligning to TRBD1. CDR3 length: 15 amino acids. Germline CDR1 and CDR2: MNHNS and SASEGT. The trim removed 3 bases at V and 7 bases at J, leaving 7 bases unmatched. This CDR3 is CASSESWTGNGELFF. The CDR3 DNA sequence: TGTGCCAGCAGTGAGTCATGGACAGGGAACGGGGAGCTGTTTTTT.

With regard to this clone: In this CDR3 the conserved last residue, phenylalanine or tryptophan, is missing, so a read error is likely. The limits of the CDR3 on the DNA are not certain, so only TCRdb's listed CDR3 is given. CDR3 in amino acids: CASSLPFS. The chain employs TRBV28 and TRBJ1-2. The germline V gene has CDR1 MDHEN and CDR2 SYDVKM. Inclusive of both ends, the CDR3 amounts to 8 amino acids.

The chain couples TRBV30 to TRBJ2-2; 9 positions match TRBD2. V lost 4 bases to trimming and J lost 2 bases; unmatched junction nucleotides: 5. This CDR3 has 15 residues. CDR1 GTSNPN and CDR2 SVGIG come from the germline V gene (reference sequence). This chain's CDR3 is CAWKVLAGNTGELFF. The DNA for the CDR3 is TGTGCCTGGAAAGTACTAGCGGGTAACACCGGGGAGCTGTTTTTT.

This clone turned up a few times. The chain is built from TRBV2 and TRBJ1-5; TRBD1 is a possible D gene (5 bases). CDR1 is SNHLY, CDR2 FYNNEI, per germline. There are 14 residues in the CDR3. Trimming removed 6 bases at V and 0 bases at J, with 9 bases between. The CDR3 DNA sequence: TGTGCCAGCAGAGAGGGACTTAGCAATCAGCCCCAGCATTTT. It is translated as CASREGLSNQPQHF.

The chain employs TRBV7-9 and TRBJ1-1, with a possible D match to TRBD1 (5 bases). CDR3 length: 13 amino acids. Germline-derived CDR1 and CDR2 are SEHNR and FQNEAQ (reference sequence). Trimming pared 5 bases from V and 11 bases from J, leaving 18 bases between. CDR3: CASSPRTKGWAFF. The DNA of the CDR3 is TGTGCCAGCAGCCCTCGGACAAAAGGCTGGGCTTTCTTT. Together with reference TRBV7-9 and TRBJ1-1, the CDR3 gives the full variable domain: DTGVSQNPRHKITKRGQNVTFRCDPISEHNRLYWYRQTLGQGPEFLTYFQNEAQLEKSRLLSDRFSAERPKGSFSTLEIQRTEQGDSAMYLCASSPRTKGWAFFGQGTRLTVV.

The rearrangement uses TRBV6-2 or TRBV6-3 and TRBJ2-5, with 10 bases identical to TRBD1. V dropped 5 bases and J dropped 7; count of bases not matched to a gene: 10. The CDR3 loop spans 15 amino acids. CDR1 and CDR2 (germline): MNHEY, SVGEGT. In DNA form, the CDR3 reads TGTGCCAGCAGTCTGGGACAGGGGAAATTCGGGACCCAGTACTTC. Translating gives CASSLGQGKFGTQYF.

This CDR3 is CASSLMGFGTQYF. The CDR3 nucleotides read TGTGCCAGCAGTTTGATGGGCTTCGGGACCCAGTACTTC. This chain uses TRBV12-3 or TRBV12-4 with TRBJ2-5; D gene uncertain. This CDR3 is built from 13 residues. Trimming took 3 bases from V and 7 from J, leaving 12 bases between them.

The chain combines TRBV30 with TRBJ2-7, with TRBD1 matching 7 bases. This CDR3 has 13 residues. Germline CDR1 GTSNPN, CDR2 SVGIG (reference sequence). The V and J ends lost 3 bases and 2 bases, in that order; junction bases with no gene match: 4. CDR3 in amino acids: CAWRPTGAYEQYF. In DNA, the CDR3 is TGTGCCTGGAGACCTACAGGGGCCTACGAGCAGTACTTC.

The chain couples TRBV29-1 to TRBJ1-2, with 9 bases aligning to TRBD1. Germline CDR1 reads SQVTM; CDR2 reads ANQGSEA. This CDR3 contains 12 residues. Trimming cost V 6 bases and J 4 bases; bases outside gene matches: 3. The CDR3 protein is CSVGQGPYGYTF. The CDR3 DNA reads as TGCAGCGTCGGACAGGGGCCCTATGGCTACACCTTC.